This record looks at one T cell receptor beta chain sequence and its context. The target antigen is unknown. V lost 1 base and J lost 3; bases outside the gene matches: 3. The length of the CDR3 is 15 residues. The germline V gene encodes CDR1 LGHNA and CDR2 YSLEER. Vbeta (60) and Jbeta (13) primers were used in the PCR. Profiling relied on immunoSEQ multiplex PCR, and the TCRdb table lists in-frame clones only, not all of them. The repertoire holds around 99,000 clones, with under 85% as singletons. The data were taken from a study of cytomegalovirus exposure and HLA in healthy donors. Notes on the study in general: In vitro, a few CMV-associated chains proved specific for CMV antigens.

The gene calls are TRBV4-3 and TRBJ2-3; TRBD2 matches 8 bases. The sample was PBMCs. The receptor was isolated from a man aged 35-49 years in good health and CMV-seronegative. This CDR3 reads CASSQAGGGTDTQYF. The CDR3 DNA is TGCGCCAGCAGCCAAGCCGGGGGGGGTACAGATACGCAGTATTTT.